The T cell receptor (beta chain) under discussion was sequenced for a study of blood T cell repertoires in COVID-19. Looking at the study overall: Sites across the United States, Italy and Spain contributed samples from acute and convalescent COVID-19. The analysed material was cDNA or gDNA that came from T cells, B-cell-depleted T cells, or PBMCs.

In the original analysis: Amplification of reference gene primers provided the estimated nucleated cell counts. Libraries were prepared by immunoSEQ multiplex PCR; TCRdb keeps only in-frame clonotypes and omits some of them. From that table come the V and J calls and clone size; the DNA was used to work out D and trimming. There are about 360,000 clones in the sample; 65% to 90% occur only once, and roughly 6.6% lies in the top ten. CDR3 length: 15 amino acids. Per the germline V gene, CDR1 is SGHTA and CDR2 is FQGNSA. The germline V and J ends were trimmed by 1 base and 0 bases, with 9 bases remaining between them. Enrolled during active infection, Seattle patients were then followed longitudinally.

The clonotype originates from a woman aged 60-75 years with COVID-19, enrolled during active disease. The sequencing sample was made of peripheral blood. The rearrangement joins TRBV7-2 to TRBJ1-2; unclear D gene. CDR3 sequence (DNA): TGTGCCAGCAGCTTAGGAAGCCCTTCTAACTATGGCTACACCTTC. This sequence encodes CASSLGSPSNYGYTF.